The clone carrying this T cell receptor beta chain has only one observation. Its specificity is unknown. At one end, the junction sequence differs from germline, possibly due to a read error. Germline V gene lookup returns CDR1 SGHAT and CDR2 FQNNGV. This CDR3 has 13 amino acids. The data derive from a study of tumor and adjacent non-tumor tissue in lung cancer. Study context: Patients were aged roughly 30 to 76, nine to eleven men and 4 to 6 women, stage I to III. Study-wide results and limits: Tumor tissue had significantly higher TCR diversity than normal lung. Tumor repertoires had a smaller top 100 clone share than normal lung.

RNA was extracted from bulk tissue without any cell sorting. This non-tumor lung sample came from over 3 cm beyond the tumor edge. TCRbeta libraries were built with three rounds of nested PCR, modified from ARM-PCR. MiXCR was run by TCRdb on the multiplex PCR reads, yielding one entry per CDR3 protein. Among some 95,000 distinct CDR3 sequences listed, 75% to 90% were seen once. The source is a man aged 55 to 69 with small cell lung cancer. The chain joins TRBV11-2 to TRBJ2-1; D uncertain. Sequenced material: distant non-tumor lung tissue. This chain's CDR3 is CASSLDELHEYLF. CDR3 DNA sequence: TGTGCCAGCAGCTTAGATGAATTACATGAGTACTTATTC.